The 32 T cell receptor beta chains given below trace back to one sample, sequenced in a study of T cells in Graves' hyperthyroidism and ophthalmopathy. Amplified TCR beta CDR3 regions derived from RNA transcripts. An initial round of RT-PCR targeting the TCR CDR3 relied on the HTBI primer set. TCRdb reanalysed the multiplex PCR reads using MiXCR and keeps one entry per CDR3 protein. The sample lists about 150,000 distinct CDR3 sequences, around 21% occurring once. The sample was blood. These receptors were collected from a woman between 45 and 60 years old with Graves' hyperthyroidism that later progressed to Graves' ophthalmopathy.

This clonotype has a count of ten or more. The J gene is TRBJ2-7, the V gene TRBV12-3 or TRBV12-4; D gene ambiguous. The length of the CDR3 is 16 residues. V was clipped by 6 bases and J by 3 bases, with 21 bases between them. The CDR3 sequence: CASSRSRAVARYEQYF. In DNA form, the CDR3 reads TGTGCCAGCAGCCGGAGCCGGGCGGTAGCCCGCTACGAGCAGTACTTC.

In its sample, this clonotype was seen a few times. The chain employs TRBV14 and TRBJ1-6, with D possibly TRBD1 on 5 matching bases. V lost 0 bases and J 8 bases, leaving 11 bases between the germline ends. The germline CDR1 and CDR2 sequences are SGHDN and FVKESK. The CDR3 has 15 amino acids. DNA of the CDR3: TGTGCCAGCAGCCAAGATAGGGGTAAATATTCACCCCTCCACTTT. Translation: CASSQDRGKYSPLHF. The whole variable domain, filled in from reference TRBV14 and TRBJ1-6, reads EAGVTQFPSHSVIEKGQTVTLRCDPISGHDNLYWYRRVMGKEIKFLLHFVKESKQDESGMPNNRFLAERTGGTYSTLKVQPAELEDSGVYFCASSQDRGKYSPLHFGNGTRLTVT.

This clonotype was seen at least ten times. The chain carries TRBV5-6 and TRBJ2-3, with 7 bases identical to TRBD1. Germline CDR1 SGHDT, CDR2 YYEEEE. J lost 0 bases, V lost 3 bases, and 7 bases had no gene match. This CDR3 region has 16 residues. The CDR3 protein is CASSSWTGFSTDTQYF. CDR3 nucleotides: TGTGCCAGCAGCTCCTGGACAGGATTTAGCACAGATACGCAGTATTTT. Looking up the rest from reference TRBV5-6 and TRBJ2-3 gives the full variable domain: DAGVTQSPTHLIKTRGQQVTLRCSPKSGHDTVSWYQQALGQGPQFIFQYYEEEERQRGNFPDRFSGHQFPNYSSELNVNALLLGDSALYLCASSSWTGFSTDTQYFGPGTRLTVL.

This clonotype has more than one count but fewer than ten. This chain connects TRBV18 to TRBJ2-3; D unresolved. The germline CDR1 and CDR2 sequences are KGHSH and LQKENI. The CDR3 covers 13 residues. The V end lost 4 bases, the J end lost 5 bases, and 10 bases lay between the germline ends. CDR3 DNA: TGTGCCAGCTCACTACCGGTAGTAGATACGCAGTATTTT. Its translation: CASSLPVVDTQYF.

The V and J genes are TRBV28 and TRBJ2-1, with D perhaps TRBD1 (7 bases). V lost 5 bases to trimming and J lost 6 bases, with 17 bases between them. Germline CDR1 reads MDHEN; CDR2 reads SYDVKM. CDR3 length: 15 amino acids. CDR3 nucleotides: TGTGCCAGCAGTCCCGGAGGGGGCTGGTCCAATGAGCAGTTCTTC. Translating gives CASSPGGGWSNEQFF.

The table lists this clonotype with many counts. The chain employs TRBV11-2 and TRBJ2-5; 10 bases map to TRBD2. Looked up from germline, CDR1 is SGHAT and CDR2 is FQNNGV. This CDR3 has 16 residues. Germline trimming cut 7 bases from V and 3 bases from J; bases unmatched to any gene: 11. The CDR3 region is CASTLRPSGRKETQYF. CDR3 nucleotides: TGTGCCAGCACCCTGAGGCCTAGCGGGAGAAAAGAGACCCAGTACTTC.

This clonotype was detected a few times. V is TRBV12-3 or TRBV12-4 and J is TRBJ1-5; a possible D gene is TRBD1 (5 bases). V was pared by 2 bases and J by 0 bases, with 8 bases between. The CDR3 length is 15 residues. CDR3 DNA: TGTGCCAGCAGTTTACAGGACACTAGCAATCAGCCCCAGCATTTT. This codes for CASSLQDTSNQPQHF.

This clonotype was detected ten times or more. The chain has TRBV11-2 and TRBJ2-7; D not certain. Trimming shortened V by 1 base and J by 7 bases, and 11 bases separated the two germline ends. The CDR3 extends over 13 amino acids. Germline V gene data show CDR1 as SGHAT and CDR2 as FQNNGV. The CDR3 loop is CASSLGEGWEQYF. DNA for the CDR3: TGTGCCAGCAGCTTAGGGGAAGGGTGGGAGCAGTACTTC.

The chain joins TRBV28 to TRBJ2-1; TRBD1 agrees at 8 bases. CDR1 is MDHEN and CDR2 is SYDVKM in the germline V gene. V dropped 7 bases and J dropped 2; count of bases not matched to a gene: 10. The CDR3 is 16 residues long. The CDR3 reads CASKKTSGGAYNEQFF. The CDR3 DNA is TGTGCCAGCAAAAAAACATCAGGGGGCGCCTACAATGAGCAGTTCTTC.

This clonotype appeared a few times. CDR3 in amino acids: CAISESTQGYYNEKLFF. CDR3 nucleotides: TGTGCCATCAGTGAGTCGACTCAGGGCTACTATAATGAAAAACTGTTTTTT. The genes are TRBV10-3 and TRBJ1-4, with D possibly being TRBD1 (5 bases). Trimming removed 0 bases at V and 4 bases at J, with 15 bases between. Germline-derived CDR1 and CDR2 are ENHRY and SYGVKD. There are 17 residues in the CDR3.

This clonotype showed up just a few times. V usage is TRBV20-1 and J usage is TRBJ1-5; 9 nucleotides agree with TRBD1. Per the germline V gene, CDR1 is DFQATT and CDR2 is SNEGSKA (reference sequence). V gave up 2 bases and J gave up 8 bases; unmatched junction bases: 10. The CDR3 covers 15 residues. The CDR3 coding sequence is TGCAGTGCTAGACCGTCCCGGGACAGGGTCAAGCCCCAGCATTTT. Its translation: CSARPSRDRVKPQHF.

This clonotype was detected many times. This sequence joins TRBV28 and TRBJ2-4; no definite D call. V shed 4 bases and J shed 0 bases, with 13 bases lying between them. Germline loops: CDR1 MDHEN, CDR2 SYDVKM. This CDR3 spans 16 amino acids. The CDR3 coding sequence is TGTGCCAGCAGTTCCCCGTCCGGATCAGCCAAAAACATTCAGTACTTC. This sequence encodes CASSSPSGSAKNIQYF.

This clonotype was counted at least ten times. Here the CDR3 reads CASSERGQGSNQPQHF. The CDR3 coding sequence is TGTGCCAGCAGTGAAAGAGGACAGGGGAGCAATCAGCCCCAGCATTTT. The V gene is TRBV6-1, the J gene TRBJ1-5; the match to TRBD1 covers 9 bases. This CDR3 contains 16 residues. V gave up 2 bases and J gave up 1 base; unmatched junction bases: 3. Germline-derived CDR1 and CDR2 are MNHNS and SASEGT.

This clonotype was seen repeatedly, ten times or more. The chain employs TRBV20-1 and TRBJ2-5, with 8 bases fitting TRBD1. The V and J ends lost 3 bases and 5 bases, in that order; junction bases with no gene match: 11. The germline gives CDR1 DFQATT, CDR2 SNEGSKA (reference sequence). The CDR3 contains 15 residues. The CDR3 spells CSARGGQDALETQYF. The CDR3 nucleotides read TGCAGTGCTAGGGGGGGACAGGACGCGCTGGAGACCCAGTACTTC.

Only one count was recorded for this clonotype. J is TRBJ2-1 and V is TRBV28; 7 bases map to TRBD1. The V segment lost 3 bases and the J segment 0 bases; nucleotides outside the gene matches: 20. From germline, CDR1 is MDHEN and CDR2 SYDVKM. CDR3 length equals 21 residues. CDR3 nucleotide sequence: TGTGCCAGCAGTTTGTATCCGGGACAGAGGGGTGAGCGGAGCTCCTACAATGAGCAGTTCTTC. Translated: CASSLYPGQRGERSSYNEQFF.

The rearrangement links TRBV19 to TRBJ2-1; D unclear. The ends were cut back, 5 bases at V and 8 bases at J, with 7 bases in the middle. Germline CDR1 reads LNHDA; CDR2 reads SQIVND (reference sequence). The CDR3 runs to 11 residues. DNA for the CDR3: TGTGCCAGTAGTCATAGGCATGAGCAGTTCTTC. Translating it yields CASSHRHEQFF.

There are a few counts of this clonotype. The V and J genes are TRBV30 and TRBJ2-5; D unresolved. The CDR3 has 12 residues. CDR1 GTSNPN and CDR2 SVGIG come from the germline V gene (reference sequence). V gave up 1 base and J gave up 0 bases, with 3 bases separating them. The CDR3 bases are TGTGCCTGGAGTGGGTACCAAGAGACCCAGTACTTC. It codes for CAWSGYQETQYF.

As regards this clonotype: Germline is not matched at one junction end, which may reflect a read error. The DNA of the CDR3 is TGTGCCAGCAGTCAAGCCCGGGGCACCATGAACACTGAAGCTTTCTTT. Translated: CASSQARGTMNTEAFF. This rearrangement joins TRBV2 to TRBJ1-1, with a tentative D call TRBD1 (5 bases). CDR3 length: 16 residues. CDR1 is SNHLY and CDR2 is FYNNEI in the germline V gene.

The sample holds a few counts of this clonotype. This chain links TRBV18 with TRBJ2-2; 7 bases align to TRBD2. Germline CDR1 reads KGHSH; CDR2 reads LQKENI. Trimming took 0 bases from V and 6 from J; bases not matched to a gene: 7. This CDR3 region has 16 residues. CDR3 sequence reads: CASSPPSLAVPGELFF. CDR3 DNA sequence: TGTGCCAGCTCACCACCGAGTCTAGCGGTACCCGGGGAGCTGTTTTTT.

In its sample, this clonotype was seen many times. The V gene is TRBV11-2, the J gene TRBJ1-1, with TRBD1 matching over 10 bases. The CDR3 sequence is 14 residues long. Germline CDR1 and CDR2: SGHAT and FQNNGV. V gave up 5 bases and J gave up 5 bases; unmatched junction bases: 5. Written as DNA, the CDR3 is TGTGCCAGCAGCAGACAGGGGGCTGAAACTGAAGCTTTCTTT. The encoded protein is CASSRQGAETEAFF.

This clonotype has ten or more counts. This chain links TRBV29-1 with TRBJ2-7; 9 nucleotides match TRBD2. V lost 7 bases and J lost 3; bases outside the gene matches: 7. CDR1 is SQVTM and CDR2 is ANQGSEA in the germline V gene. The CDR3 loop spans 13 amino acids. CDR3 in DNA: TGCAGCGCTTCGACTAGCGGAATCTACGAGCAGTACTTC. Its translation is CSASTSGIYEQYF.

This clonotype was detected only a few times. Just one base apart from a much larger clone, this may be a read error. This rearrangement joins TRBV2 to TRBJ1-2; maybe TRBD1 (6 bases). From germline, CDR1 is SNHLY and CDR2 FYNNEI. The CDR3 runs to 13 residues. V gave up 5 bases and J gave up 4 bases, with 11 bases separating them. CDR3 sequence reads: CASSLGQSYGYTF. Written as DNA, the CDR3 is TGTGCCAGCAGTTTAGGACAGAGCTATGGCTACACCTTC.

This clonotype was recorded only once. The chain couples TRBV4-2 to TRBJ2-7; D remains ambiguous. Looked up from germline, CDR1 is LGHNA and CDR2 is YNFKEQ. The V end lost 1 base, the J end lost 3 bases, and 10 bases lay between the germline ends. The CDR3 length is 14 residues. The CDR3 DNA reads TGTGCCAGCAGCCAAGGTACAGAGGACTACGAGCAGTACTTC. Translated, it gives CASSQGTEDYEQYF.

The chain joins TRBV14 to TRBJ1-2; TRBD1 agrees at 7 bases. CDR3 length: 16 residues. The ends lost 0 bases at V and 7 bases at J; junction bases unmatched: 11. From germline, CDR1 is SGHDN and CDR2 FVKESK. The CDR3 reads CASSQDRRGLFLGYTF. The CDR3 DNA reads TGTGCCAGCAGCCAAGACCGAAGGGGGCTCTTTCTTGGCTACACCTTC.

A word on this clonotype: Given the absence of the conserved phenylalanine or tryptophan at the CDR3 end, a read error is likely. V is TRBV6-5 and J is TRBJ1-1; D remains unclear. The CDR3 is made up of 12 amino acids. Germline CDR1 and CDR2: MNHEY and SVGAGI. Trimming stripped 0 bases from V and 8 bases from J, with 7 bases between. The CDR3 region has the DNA TGTGCCAGCAGTTACTCGAGGGAAGAAGCTTTCTCT. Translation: CASSYSREEAFS.

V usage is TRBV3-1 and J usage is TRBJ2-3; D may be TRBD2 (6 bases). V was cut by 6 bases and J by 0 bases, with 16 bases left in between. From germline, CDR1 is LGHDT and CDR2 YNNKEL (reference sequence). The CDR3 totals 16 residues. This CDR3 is CASSRLGTLSTDTQYF. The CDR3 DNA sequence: TGTGCCAGCAGTCGACTAGGAACCCTTAGCACAGATACGCAGTATTTT.

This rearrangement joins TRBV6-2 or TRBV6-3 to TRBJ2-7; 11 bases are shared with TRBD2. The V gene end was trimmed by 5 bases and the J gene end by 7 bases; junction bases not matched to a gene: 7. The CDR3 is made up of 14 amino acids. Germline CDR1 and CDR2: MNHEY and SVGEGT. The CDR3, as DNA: TGTGCCAGCAGTGAGGGACTAGCGGCGGGAGAGCAGTACTTC. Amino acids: CASSEGLAAGEQYF.

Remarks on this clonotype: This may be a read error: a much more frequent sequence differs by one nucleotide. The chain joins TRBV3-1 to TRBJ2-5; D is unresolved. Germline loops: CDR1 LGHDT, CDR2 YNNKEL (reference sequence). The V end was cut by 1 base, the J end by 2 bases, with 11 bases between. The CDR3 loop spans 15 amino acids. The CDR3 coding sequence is TGTGCCAGCAGCCAAGGGCTGTGGGGACAAGAGACCCAGTACTTC. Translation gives CASSQGLWGQETQYF.

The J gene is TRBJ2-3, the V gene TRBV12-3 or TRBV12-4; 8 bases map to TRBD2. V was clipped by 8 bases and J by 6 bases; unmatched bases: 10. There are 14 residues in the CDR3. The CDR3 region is CASLTILAADTQYF. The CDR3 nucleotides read TGTGCCAGCCTAACAATACTAGCGGCCGATACGCAGTATTTT.

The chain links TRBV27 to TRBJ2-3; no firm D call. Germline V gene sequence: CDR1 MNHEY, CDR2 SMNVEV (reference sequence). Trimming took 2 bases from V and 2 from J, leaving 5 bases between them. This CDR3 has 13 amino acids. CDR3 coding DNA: TGTGCCAGCAGTTTAGCCTACACAGATACGCAGTATTTT. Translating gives CASSLAYTDTQYF.

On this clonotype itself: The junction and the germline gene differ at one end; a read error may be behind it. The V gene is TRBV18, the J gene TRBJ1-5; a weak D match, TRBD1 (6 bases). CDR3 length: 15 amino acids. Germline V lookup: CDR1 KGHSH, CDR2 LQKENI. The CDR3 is CASSPGTGRNRPQHF. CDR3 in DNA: TGTGCCAGCTCACCAGGAACAGGGCGCAATCGGCCCCAGCATTTT.

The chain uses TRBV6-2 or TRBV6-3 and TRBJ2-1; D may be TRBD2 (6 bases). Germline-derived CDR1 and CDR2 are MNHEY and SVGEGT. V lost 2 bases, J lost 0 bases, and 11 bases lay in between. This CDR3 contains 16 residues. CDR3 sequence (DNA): TGTGCCAGCAGTTACGGGGCGGGACTCTCCTACAATGAGCAGTTCTTC. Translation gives CASSYGAGLSYNEQFF.